The T cell receptor beta chain under discussion was sequenced for a study of blood T cells in healthy people across ages. Overall study results and limits: The study found TCR beta diversity correlated strongly with naive T cell percentage.

Peripheral blood, 9.5 to 10 milliliters per donor, was collected. Every sample yielded at least 6 million isolated PBMCs. This clonotype was found a few times. Antigen specificity is unknown. A sample-barcoded 5' primer and a J-beta primer mix were used in a second PCR of about 7 to 12 cycles. A single record per CDR3 protein comes from TCRdb applying MiXCR to the 5' RACE reads. The data show around 1,500,000 distinct CDR3 sequences, 42% seen once. J was trimmed by 3 bases and V by 6 bases; bases with no gene match: 9. Germline V lookup: CDR1 DFQATT, CDR2 SNEGSKA (reference sequence). This CDR3 is built from 14 residues.

This TCR was sampled from a woman aged 18 to 35 in good health. This rearrangement joins TRBV20-1 to TRBJ1-2; 8 bases match TRBD1. The sample consisted of blood. The DNA for the CDR3 is TGCAGTGCCCCCGACAGGGGTGAATACTATGGCTACACCTTC. This encodes CSAPDRGEYYGYTF.